The entry below gives a single T cell receptor (beta chain) sequence along with its context. Antigen: not known. The sample belongs to a study of CD8+ T cells in alopecia areata. Trimming left V 4 bases short and J 5 bases short, with 9 bases between. Germline V gene sequence: CDR1 SGHRS, CDR2 YFSETQ. CDR3 size: 13 residues. Sequencing used cDNA as its template, made by extracting RNA and reverse transcribing it. Clones were sequenced by immunoSEQ multiplex PCR, and TCRdb holds only the in-frame ones, with some missing. This sample has about 200,000 clones, with around three fifths found just once. Specified treatment: oral pan-JAK inhibitor, 5-10 mg twice daily. Study findings and constraints: Under tofacitinib, fewer expanded CD8+ clones appeared among the top 100 scalp clones.

The sequence was obtained from a human donor with alopecia areata. This specimen was CD4+ T cells sorted from blood, taken between weeks 47 and 50, from a patient treated with tofacitinib. The chain links TRBV5-1 to TRBJ1-4, with TRBD1 as a possible D gene (6 bases). The CDR3 DNA reads TGCGCCAGCAGCCCTACAGGGAATGAAAAACTGTTTTTT. This sequence encodes CASSPTGNEKLFF.